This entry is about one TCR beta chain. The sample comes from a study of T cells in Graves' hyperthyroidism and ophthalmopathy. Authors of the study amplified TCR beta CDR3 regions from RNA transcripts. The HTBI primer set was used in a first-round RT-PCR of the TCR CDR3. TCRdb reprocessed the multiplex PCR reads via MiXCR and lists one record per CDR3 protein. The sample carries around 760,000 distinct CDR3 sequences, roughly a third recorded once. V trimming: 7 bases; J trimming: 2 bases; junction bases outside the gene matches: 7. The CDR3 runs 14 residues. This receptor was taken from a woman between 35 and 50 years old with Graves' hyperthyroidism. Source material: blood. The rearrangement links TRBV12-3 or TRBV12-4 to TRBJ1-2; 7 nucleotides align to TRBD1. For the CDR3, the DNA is TGTGCCAGCACCCAGGGACAGTCGAACTATGGCTACACCTTC. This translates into CASTQGQSNYGYTF.